This is a list of T cell receptor beta chains from one sample in a study of blood T cells in healthy people across ages. TCRdb re-analysed the 5' RACE reads in MiXCR, keeping a single row per CDR3 protein. Of approximately 820,000 distinct CDR3 sequences in the sample, approximately 48% are singletons; the top ten hold about 19%. The material sequenced was blood. Every receptor here comes from a man aged 55 to 70 in good health. Both conserved end residues are part of each CDR3. A D gene is named only where the DNA matches it firmly. Clone size appears in some rows only: once, few, many, or a class for an expanded clone.

abundance	v_gene	d_gene	j_gene	CDR3nt	CDR3aa
NA	TRBV7-2	NA	TRBJ2-6	TGTGCCAGCATCCCACCCCCGAGAGGGGCCAACGTCCTGACTTTC	CASIPPPRGANVLTF
few	TRBV7-6	NA	TRBJ1-1	TGTGCCAGCAGCCCGGACAGCTACATGAACACTGAAGCTTTCTTT	CASSPDSYMNTEAFF
NA	TRBV11-1	NA	TRBJ2-7	TGTGCCAGCAGCTTATCGGACAGCCCGAGCTCCGACGAGCAGTACTTC	CASSLSDSPSSDEQYF
few	TRBV20-1	NA	TRBJ2-7	TGCAGTGCTAGAGTACCCAACAGGGCCCTCTCCTACGAGCAGTACTTC	CSARVPNRALSYEQYF
many	TRBV28	NA	TRBJ2-3	TGTGCCAGCAGTTCAGGACAGAGCACAGATACGCAGTATTTT	CASSSGQSTDTQYF
NA	TRBV15	TRBD1	TRBJ1-5	TGTGCCACCAGCAGGTGGACAGGTCCGTTGAGCAATCAGCCCCAGCATTTT	CATSRWTGPLSNQPQHF
many	TRBV12-3/TRBV12-4	NA	TRBJ2-2	TGTGCCAGCACCAACACCGGGGAGCTGTTTTTT	CASTNTGELFF
NA	TRBV7-2	NA	TRBJ2-7	TGTGCCAGCAGCTGCGGCAGCGTGGCGGGACACGAGCAGTACTTC	CASSCGSVAGHEQYF
NA	TRBV18	NA	TRBJ2-3	TGTGCCAGCTCACCTAGGACACCAGATACGCAGTATTTT	CASSPRTPDTQYF
NA	TRBV9	TRBD1	TRBJ1-2	TGTGCCAGCAGCCCTCGGGACAGGTCGGATGGCTACACCTTC	CASSPRDRSDGYTF
NA	TRBV15	TRBD1	TRBJ2-5	TGTGCCACCGGAATAACAGGGGTACAAGAGACCCAGTACTTC	CATGITGVQETQYF
NA	TRBV20-1	NA	TRBJ2-3	TGCAGTGCTGCTCTAGGGCGGACCTTCACAGATACGCAGTATTTT	CSAALGRTFTDTQYF
NA	TRBV6-5	NA	TRBJ2-3	TGTGCCAGCAGTCCGGACCTCGGACCGTCTAGCACAGATACGCAGTATTTT	CASSPDLGPSSTDTQYF
few	TRBV28	NA	TRBJ1-5	TGTGCCAGCAGTCAACAGGGAGGGCGCAATCAGCCCCAGCATTTT	CASSQQGGRNQPQHF
few	TRBV6-1	TRBD1	TRBJ1-6	TGTGCCAGCAGTCCCCTTGGGACAGGGGAAGGCTCCTATAATTCACCCCTCCACTTT	CASSPLGTGEGSYNSPLHF
NA	TRBV6-1	TRBD1	TRBJ2-7	TGTGCCAGCAGGCCCCCGGACAGGCACTCCTACGAGCAGTACTTC	CASRPPDRHSYEQYF